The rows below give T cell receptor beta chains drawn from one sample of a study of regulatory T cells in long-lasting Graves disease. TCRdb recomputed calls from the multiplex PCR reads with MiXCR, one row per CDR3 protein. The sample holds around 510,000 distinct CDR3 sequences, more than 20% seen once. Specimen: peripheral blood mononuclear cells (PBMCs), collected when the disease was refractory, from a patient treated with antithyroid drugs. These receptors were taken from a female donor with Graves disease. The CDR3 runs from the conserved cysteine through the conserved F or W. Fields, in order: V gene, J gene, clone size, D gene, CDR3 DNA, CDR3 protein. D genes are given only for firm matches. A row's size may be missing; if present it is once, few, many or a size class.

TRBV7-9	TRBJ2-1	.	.	TGTGCCAGCAGCGCTGACGGGAGCTCCTACAATGAGCAGTTCTTC	CASSADGSSYNEQFF
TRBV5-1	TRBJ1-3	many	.	TGCGCCAGCAGAGGAGGGTACGGAAACACCATATATTTT	CASRGGYGNTIYF
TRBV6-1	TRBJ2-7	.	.	TGTGCCAGCAGCAGACCGGGGAGCTCCTACGAGCAGTACTTC	CASSRPGSSYEQYF
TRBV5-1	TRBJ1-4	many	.	TGCGCCAGCAGCTCTTGGCCGATTCAAGGGGGAGCTAATGAAAAACTGTTTTTT	CASSSWPIQGGANEKLFF
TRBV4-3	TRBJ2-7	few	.	TGCGCCAGCAGCCAAGATATCTACGGGGGAATGGGCGAGCAGTACTTC	CASSQDIYGGMGEQYF
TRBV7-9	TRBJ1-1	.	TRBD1	TGTGCCAGCAGTTCGACAGGGGGCGCGGGCAACACTGAAGCTTTCTTT	CASSSTGGAGNTEAFF
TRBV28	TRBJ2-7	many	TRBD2	TGTGCCAGCAGCCGGGGACTAGCGGGATTAAACGAGCAGTACTTC	CASSRGLAGLNEQYF
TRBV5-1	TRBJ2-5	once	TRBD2	TGCGCCAGCAGCTCGGGACTAGCGGGACTCCAAGAGACCCAGTACTTC	CASSSGLAGLQETQYF
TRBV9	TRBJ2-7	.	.	TGTGCCAGCAGCGTAGGGGGCGACTGGAGCTCCTACGAGCAGTACTTC	CASSVGGDWSSYEQYF
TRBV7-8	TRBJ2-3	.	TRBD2	TGTGCCAACAGCTGGACTAGCGGTAGCACAGATACGCAGTATTTT	CANSWTSGSTDTQYF
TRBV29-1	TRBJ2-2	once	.	TGCAGCGCCCCCTTAAACACCGGGGAGCTGTTTTTT	CSAPLNTGELFF
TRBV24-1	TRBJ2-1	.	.	TGTGCCACCAGACGTGGAGGGCGAAACAATGAGCAGTTCTTC	CATRRGGRNNEQFF
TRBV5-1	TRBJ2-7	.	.	TGCGCCAGCAGTTATAATCAGGGGATGAGCTCCTACGAGCAGTACTTC	CASSYNQGMSSYEQYF
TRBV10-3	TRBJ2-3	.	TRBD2	TGTGCCATCAGAATGGGGACTAGTCGCCCGCAGTATTTT	CAIRMGTSRPQYF
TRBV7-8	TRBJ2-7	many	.	TGTGCCAGCAGCCCTCCGACTGCCGAGCAGTACTTC	CASSPPTAEQYF
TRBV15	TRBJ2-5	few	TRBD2	TGTGCCACCAGCAGAGCAGCGGGGCCCTCGGCACGAGAGACCCAGTACTTC	CATSRAAGPSARETQYF
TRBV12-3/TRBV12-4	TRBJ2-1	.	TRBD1	TGTGCCAGCAGTGGGGGACAGGGAGGGACCGATGAGCAGTTCTTC	CASSGGQGGTDEQFF
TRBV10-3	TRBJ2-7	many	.	TGTGCCATCAGATCCTCCGGTGGGACACCATCCTACGAGCAGTACTTC	CAIRSSGGTPSYEQYF
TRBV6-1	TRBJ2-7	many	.	TGTGCCAGCACACGGCCTTCCGGCGAGCAGTACTTC	CASTRPSGEQYF
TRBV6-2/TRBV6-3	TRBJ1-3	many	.	TGTGCCAGCAGTTATTCCTCTGGAAACACCATATATTTT	CASSYSSGNTIYF
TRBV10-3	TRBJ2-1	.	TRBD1	TGTGCCACCAAAACGGGACAGGGCGATGAGCAGTTCTTC	CATKTGQGDEQFF
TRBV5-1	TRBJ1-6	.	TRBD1	TGCGCCAGCAGCTTGGACAGGGGAGCTTCACCCCTCCACTTT	CASSLDRGASPLHF
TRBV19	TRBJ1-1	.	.	TGTGCCAGTAGGGACAGAATGAACACTGGAGCTTTCTTT	CASRDRMNTGAFF
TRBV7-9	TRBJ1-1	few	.	TGTGCCAGCAGCTTAGGGGTGGGCAGTATCATGAACACTGAAGCTTTCTTT	CASSLGVGSIMNTEAFF
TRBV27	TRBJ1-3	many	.	TGTGCCAGCAGTTTAAACGTCCAGTCTGGAAACACCATATATTTT	CASSLNVQSGNTIYF
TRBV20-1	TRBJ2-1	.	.	TGCAGTGCTGAGATGGCGACTGGGAATGAGCAGTTCTTC	CSAEMATGNEQFF
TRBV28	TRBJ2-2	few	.	TGTGCCAGCAGTTTAGGGGTGGGCATGCCGAACACCGGGGAGCTGTTTTTT	CASSLGVGMPNTGELFF
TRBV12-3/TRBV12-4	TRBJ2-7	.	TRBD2	TGTGCCAGCAGCCCTCGGGTCCTAGCGGGAGCTTACGAGCAGTACTTC	CASSPRVLAGAYEQYF
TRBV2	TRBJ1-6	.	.	TGTGCCAGCAGGGCCGGAATAGGTTCACCCCTCCACTTT	CASRAGIGSPLHF
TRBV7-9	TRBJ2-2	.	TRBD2	TGTGCCAGCAGCGCCCCGACTAGCGGGAGGGTATCGGGCACCGGGGAGCTGTTTTTT	CASSAPTSGRVSGTGELFF
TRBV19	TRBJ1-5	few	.	TGTGCCAGTAGGAGACAGGCCCCAGGGTCGCCCCAGCATTTT	CASRRQAPGSPQHF
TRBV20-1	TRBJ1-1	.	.	TGCAGTGTAGTACAGTCCGATATGAACACTGAAGCTTTCTTT	CSVVQSDMNTEAFF